The present T cell receptor (beta chain) was sequenced within a study of blood T cells in healthy people across ages. Study findings and constraints: TCR beta diversity was tightly associated with the proportion of naive T cells.

It was with a sample-barcoded 5' primer and a J-beta primer mix that a second PCR of roughly 6 to 11 cycles was run. TCRdb re-derived calls from the 5' RACE reads in MiXCR, one entry per CDR3 protein. Found here are about 1.8 million distinct CDR3 sequences, roughly 49% of them singletons; the top ten hold about 2.1%. Germline loops: CDR1 SGHRS, CDR2 YFSETQ. The CDR3 length is 16 residues. The V and J ends lost 4 bases and 4 bases respectively, with 19 bases between them. Concerning this clonotype: Its antigen is currently unknown.

Specimen: blood. The genes are TRBV5-1 and TRBJ2-3, with TRBD2 as a possible D gene (6 bases). The sequence was collected from a woman aged 40 to 49 in good health. Written as DNA, the CDR3 is TGCGCCAGCAGCGGTGCGGGATCGTGGGGGGCAGATACGCAGTATTTT. Residues: CASSGAGSWGADTQYF.